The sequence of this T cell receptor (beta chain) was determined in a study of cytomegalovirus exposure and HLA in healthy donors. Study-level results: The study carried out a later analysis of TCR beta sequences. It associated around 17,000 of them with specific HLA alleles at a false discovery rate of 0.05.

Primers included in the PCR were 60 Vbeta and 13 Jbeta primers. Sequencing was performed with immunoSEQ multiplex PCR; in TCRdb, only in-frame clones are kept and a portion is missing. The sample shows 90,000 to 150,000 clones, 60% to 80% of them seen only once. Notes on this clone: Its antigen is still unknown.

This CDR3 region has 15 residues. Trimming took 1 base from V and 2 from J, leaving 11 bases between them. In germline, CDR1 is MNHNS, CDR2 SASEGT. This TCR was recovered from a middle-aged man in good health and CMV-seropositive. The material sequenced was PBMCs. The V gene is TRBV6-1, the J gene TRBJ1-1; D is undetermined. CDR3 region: CASSEGPGTNTEAFF. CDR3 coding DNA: TGTGCCAGCAGTGAAGGTCCGGGAACCAACACTGAAGCTTTCTTT.